The source of this TCR beta chain is a study of cytomegalovirus exposure and HLA in healthy donors. Study summary: Sequencing of some 200 million T cells in an earlier analysis found 95 million to 120 million unique TCR beta sequences.

It was with 60 Vbeta and 13 Jbeta primers that the PCR ran. Original processing notes: The count from a later analysis was about 80 million unique TCR beta chains, about 9.9 million of them shared. Measured with immunoSEQ multiplex PCR; TCRdb has only the in-frame clones, and not every one. That table furnishes V, J and clone size, whereas the DNA furnished D and trimming. This table has about 160,000 clones, about 68% appearing once. Study observations and caveats: The study recorded around 160 TCR beta chains that were cytomegalovirus-associated. In a later analysis, DRB1 alleles had the most associated TCRs; HLA-C alleles the fewest.

Germline CDR1 reads LGHNA; CDR2 reads YNFKEQ. The CDR3 has 14 residues. Trimming took off 4 bases at V and 5 bases at J, with 15 bases between the two ends. About this clone itself: Its cognate antigen is unknown.

This chain uses TRBV4-2 with TRBJ2-7, with a weak D call TRBD1 (5 bases). Sequencing was performed on PBMCs. This TCR came from a female donor in good health and CMV-seronegative. The CDR3 DNA is TGTGCCAGCAGCCCCGAAGGGGTAGGTAACGAGCAGTACTTC. Translating gives CASSPEGVGNEQYF.